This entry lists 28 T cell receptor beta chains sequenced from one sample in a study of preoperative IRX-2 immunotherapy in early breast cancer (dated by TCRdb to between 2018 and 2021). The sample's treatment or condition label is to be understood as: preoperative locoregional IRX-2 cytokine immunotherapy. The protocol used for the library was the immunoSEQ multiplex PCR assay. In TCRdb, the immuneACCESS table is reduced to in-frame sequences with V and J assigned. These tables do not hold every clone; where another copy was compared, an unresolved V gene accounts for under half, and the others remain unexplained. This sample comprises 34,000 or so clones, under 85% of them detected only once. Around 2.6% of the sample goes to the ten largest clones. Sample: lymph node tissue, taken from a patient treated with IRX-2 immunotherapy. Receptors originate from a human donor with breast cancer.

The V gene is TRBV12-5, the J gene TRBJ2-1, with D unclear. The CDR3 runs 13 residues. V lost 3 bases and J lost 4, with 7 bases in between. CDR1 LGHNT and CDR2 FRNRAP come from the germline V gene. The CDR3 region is CASGFSVYNEQFF. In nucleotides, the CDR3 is TGTGCTAGTGGTTTCTCCGTGTACAATGAGCAGTTCTTC.

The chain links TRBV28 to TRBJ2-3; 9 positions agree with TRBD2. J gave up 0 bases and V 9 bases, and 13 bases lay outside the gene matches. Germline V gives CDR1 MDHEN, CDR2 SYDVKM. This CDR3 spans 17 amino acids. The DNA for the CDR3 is TGTGCCAGTGCTGGGGGGACTAGCATCTCTAGCACAGATACGCAGTATTTT. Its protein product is CASAGGTSISSTDTQYF.

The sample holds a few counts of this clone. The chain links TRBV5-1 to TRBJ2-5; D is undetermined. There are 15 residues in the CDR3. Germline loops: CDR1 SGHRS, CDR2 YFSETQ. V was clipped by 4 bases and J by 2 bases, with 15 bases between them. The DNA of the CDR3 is TGCGCCAGCAGCCAAACCCCTACGGCACAAGAGACCCAGTACTTC. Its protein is CASSQTPTAQETQYF.

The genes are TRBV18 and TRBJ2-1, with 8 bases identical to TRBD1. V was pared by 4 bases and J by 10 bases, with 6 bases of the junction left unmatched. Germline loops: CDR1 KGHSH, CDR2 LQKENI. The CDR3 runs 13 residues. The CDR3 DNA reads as TGTGCCAGCTCACTGGGACAGGAGGGCGAGCAGTTCTTC. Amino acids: CASSLGQEGEQFF.

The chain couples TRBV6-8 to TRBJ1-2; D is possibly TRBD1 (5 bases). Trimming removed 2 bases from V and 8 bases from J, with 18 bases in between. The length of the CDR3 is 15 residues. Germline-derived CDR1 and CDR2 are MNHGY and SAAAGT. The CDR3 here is CASSYTLWGGDGYTF. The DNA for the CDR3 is TGTGCCAGCAGTTACACCCTCTGGGGAGGGGACGGCTACACCTTC.

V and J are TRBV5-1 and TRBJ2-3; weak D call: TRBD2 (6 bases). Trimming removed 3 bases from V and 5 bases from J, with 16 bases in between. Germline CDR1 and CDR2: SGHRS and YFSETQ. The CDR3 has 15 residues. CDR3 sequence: CASSSWERRGDTQYF. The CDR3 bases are TGCGCCAGCAGCTCATGGGAGCGGAGGGGAGATACGCAGTATTTT.

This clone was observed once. This CDR3 is CASSYGQMNTEAFF. The CDR3 coding sequence is TGTGCCAGCAGTTACGGACAGATGAACACTGAAGCTTTCTTT. The chain recombines TRBV6-7 with TRBJ1-1; a weak D match, TRBD1 (6 bases). TRBV6-7 is designated an ORF whose function remains uncertain. The CDR3 sequence is 14 residues long. V gave up 2 bases and J gave up 0 bases, with 7 bases separating them.

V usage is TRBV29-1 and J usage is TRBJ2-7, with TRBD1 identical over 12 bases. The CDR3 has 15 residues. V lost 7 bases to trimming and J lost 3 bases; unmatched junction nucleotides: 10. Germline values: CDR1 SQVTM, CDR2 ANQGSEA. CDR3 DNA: TGCAGCGCCCACCTCGGGACAGGGGGCGGCTACGAGCAGTACTTC. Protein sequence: CSAHLGTGGGYEQYF.

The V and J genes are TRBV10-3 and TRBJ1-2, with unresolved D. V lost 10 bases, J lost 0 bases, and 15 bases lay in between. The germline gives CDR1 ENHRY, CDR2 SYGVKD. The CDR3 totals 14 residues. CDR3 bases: TGTGCCACGGCCCTCAACGAGGCTAACTATGGCTACACCTTC. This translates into CATALNEANYGYTF.

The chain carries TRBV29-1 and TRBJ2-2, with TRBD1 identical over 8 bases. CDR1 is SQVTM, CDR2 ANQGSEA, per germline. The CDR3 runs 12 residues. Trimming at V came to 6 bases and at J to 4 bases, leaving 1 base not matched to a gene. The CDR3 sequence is CSVQGVTGELFF. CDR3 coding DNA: TGCAGCGTACAGGGGGTCACCGGGGAGCTGTTTTTT.

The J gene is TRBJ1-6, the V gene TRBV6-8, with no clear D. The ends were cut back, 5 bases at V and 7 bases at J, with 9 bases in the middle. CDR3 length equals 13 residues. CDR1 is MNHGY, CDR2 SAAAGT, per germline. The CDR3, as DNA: TGTGCCAGCAGTGTCCAGGAAAATTCACCCCTCCACTTT. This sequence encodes CASSVQENSPLHF.

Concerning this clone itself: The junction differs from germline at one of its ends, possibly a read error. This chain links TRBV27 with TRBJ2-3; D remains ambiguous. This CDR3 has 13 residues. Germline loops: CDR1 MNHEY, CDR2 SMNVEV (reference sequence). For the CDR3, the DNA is TGTGCCACCAGTGCGATTTCCACAGATACGCAGTATTTT. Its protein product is CATSAISTDTQYF.

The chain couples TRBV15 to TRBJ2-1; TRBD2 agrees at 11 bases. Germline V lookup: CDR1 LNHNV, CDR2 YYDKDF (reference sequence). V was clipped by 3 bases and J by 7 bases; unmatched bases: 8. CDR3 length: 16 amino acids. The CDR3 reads CATSRILAGGPNEQFF. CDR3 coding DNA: TGTGCCACCAGCAGGATCTTAGCGGGAGGGCCTAATGAGCAGTTCTTC.

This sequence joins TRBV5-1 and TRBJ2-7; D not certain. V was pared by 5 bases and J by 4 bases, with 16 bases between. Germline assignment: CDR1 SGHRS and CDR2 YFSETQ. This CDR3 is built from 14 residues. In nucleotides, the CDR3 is TGCGCCAGCAGTGTTTTAGGAGTGGGGTACGAGCAGTACTTC. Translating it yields CASSVLGVGYEQYF.

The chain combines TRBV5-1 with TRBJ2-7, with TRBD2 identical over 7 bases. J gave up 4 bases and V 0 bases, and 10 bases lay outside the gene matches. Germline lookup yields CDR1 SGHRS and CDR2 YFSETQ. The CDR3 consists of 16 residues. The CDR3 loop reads CASSLAETSRSYEQYF. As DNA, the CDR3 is TGCGCCAGCAGCTTGGCCGAGACTAGCAGATCGTACGAGCAGTACTTC.

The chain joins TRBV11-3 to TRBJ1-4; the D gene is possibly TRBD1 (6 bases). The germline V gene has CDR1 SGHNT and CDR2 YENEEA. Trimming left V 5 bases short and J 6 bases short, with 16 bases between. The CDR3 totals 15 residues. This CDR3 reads CASSRDNSGDEKLFF. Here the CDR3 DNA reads TGTGCCAGCAGCCGGGACAACTCAGGAGATGAAAAACTGTTTTTT.

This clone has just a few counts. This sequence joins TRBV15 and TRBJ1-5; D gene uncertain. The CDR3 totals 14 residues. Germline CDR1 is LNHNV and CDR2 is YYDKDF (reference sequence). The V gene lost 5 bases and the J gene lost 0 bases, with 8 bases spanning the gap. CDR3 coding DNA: TGTGCCACCAGCTGGACGGATAGCAATCAGCCCCAGCATTTT. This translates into CATSWTDSNQPQHF.

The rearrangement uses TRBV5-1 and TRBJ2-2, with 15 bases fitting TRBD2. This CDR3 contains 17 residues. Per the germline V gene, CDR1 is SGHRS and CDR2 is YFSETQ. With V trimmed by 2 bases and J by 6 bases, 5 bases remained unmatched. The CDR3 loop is CASSFQGLAGGSGELFF. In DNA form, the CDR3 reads TGCGCCAGCAGCTTCCAGGGACTAGCGGGAGGATCCGGGGAGCTGTTTTTT. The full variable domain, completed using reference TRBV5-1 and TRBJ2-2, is KAGVTQTPRYLIKTRGQQVTLSCSPISGHRSVSWYQQTPGQGLQFLFEYFSETQRNKGNFPGRFSGRQFSNSRSEMNVSTLELGDSALYLCASSFQGLAGGSGELFFGEGSRLTVL.

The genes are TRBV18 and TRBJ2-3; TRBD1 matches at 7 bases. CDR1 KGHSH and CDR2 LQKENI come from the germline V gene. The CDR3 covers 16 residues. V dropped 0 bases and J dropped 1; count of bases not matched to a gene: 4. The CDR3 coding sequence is TGTGCCAGCTCACCACCGACAGGGCTTGGCACAGATACGCAGTATTTT. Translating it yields CASSPPTGLGTDTQYF.

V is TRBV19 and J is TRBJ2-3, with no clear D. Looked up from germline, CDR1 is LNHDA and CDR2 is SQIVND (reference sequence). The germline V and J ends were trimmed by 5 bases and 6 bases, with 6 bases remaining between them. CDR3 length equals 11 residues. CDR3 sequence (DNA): TGTGCCAGTAGTGCTGTGGATACGCAGTATTTT. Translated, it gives CASSAVDTQYF.

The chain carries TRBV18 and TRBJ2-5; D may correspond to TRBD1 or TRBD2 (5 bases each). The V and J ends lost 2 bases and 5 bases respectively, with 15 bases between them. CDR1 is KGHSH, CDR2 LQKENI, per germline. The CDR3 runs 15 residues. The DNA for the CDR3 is TGTGCCAGCTCACCAAGCAGGGACCGAGAGGAGACCCAGTACTTC. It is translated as CASSPSRDREETQYF.

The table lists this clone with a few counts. The CDR3 region is CASTAYSGANVLTF. CDR3 coding DNA: TGTGCCAGCACAGCTTATTCTGGGGCCAACGTCCTGACTTTC. The chain is built from TRBV14 and TRBJ2-6; D unclear. Germline CDR1 reads SGHDN; CDR2 reads FVKESK. Trimming pared 7 bases from V and 1 base from J, leaving 8 bases between. The CDR3 covers 14 residues.

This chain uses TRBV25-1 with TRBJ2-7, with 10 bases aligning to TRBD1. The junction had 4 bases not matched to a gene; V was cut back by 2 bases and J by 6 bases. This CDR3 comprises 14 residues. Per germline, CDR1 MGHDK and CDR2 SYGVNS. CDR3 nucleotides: TGTGCCAGCAGTGAACCCCGGGACAGGGGCGAGCAGTACTTC. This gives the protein CASSEPRDRGEQYF.

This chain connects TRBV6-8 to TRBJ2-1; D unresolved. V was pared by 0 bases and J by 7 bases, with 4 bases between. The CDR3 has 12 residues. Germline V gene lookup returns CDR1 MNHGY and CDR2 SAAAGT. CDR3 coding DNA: TGTGCCAGCAGTTACTCGCATAATGAGCAGTTCTTC. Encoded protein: CASSYSHNEQFF.

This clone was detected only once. The CDR3 nucleotides read TGTGCCAGCTCACCAAGCGGGGACGAGCAGTACTTC. It specifies CASSPSGDEQYF. The chain links TRBV18 to TRBJ2-7, with 7 bases aligning to TRBD2. V lost 2 bases and J lost 5; bases outside the gene matches: 0. This CDR3 has 12 amino acids. The germline gives CDR1 KGHSH, CDR2 LQKENI.

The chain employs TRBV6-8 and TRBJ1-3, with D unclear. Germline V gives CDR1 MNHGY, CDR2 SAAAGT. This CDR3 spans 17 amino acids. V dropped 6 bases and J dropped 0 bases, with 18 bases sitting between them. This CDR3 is CASRGLPDLTSGNTIYF. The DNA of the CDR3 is TGTGCCAGCAGAGGCCTCCCTGACCTGACCTCTGGAAACACCATATATTTT.

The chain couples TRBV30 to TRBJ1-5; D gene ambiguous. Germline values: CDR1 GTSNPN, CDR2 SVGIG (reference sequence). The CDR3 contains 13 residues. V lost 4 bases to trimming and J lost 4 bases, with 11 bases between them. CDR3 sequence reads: CAWTVGVNQPQHF. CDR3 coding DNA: TGTGCCTGGACCGTAGGAGTAAATCAGCCCCAGCATTTT. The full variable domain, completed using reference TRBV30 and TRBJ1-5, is SQTIHQWPATLVQPVGSPLSLECTVEGTSNPNLYWYRQAAGRGLQLLFYSVGIGQISSEVPQNLSASRPQDRQFILSSKKLLLSDSGFYLCAWTVGVNQPQHFGDGTRLSIL.

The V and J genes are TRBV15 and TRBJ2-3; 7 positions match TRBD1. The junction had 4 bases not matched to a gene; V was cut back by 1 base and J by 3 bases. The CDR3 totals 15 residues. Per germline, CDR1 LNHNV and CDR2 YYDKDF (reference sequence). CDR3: CATSRGAGGTDTQYF. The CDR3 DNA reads TGTGCCACCAGCAGAGGGGCAGGGGGTACAGATACGCAGTATTTT.